This T cell receptor (beta chain) appears in the sequencing data of a study of blood T cells in healthy people across ages. Germline V gene lookup returns CDR1 KGHSH and CDR2 LQKENI. The CDR3 consists of 14 residues. The authors ran a second PCR of about 7 to 11 cycles using a sample-barcoded 5' primer and a J-beta primer mix. From the 5' RACE reads, TCRdb called clonotypes with MiXCR, one entry per CDR3 protein. The sample holds 800,000 to 1,300,000 distinct CDR3 sequences, roughly a quarter seen once. Donors were healthy Caucasian individuals from Russia aged roughly 6 to 90. The sample also formed part of further work on T cells of mothers and their children. That report adds: For unrelated pairs as for related ones, thymic selection shapes TCR recombination output similarly.

Sequenced material: blood. The rearrangement uses TRBV18 and TRBJ2-5; tentatively, D is TRBD1 (6 bases). Near its end, the DNA agrees better with TRBJ2-1, so the J call may be wrong. The receptor's source is a girl aged 2 to 10 in good health. The CDR3 is CASSPPQGKNEQFF. The CDR3, as DNA: TGTGCCAGCTCACCTCCACAGGGAAAAAATGAGCAGTTCTTC.